The 26 T cell receptor beta chains given below trace back to one sample, sequenced in a study of cytomegalovirus exposure and HLA in healthy donors. The PCR used 60 Vbeta and 13 Jbeta primers. Clones were sequenced by immunoSEQ multiplex PCR, and TCRdb holds only the in-frame ones, with some missing. Among about 93,000 clones listed, just under 80% were seen once. The sequencing input was PBMCs. The origin of the receptors is a woman between 35 and 50 years old in good health and CMV-seronegative.

The chain links TRBV5-1 to TRBJ2-3; a weak D match, TRBD2 (6 bases). The CDR3 is made up of 17 amino acids. Germline V lookup: CDR1 SGHRS, CDR2 YFSETQ. V lost 3 bases and J lost 0, with 17 bases in between. As DNA, the CDR3 is TGCGCCAGCAGCTCCCTCGGAGGGCCTGTGAGCACAGATACGCAGTATTTT. It codes for CASSSLGGPVSTDTQYF. The full variable domain, its missing parts supplied by reference TRBV5-1 and TRBJ2-3, is KAGVTQTPRYLIKTRGQQVTLSCSPISGHRSVSWYQQTPGQGLQFLFEYFSETQRNKGNFPGRFSGRQFSNSRSEMNVSTLELGDSALYLCASSSLGGPVSTDTQYFGPGTRLTVL.

The chain carries TRBV29-1 and TRBJ2-5; 9 bases align to TRBD1. This CDR3 is built from 14 residues. CDR1 SQVTM and CDR2 ANQGSEA come from the germline V gene. The V and J ends lost 1 base and 5 bases, in that order; junction bases with no gene match: 5. The CDR3 DNA reads as TGCAGCGTTGAAGTTACCGGGACAGGGGAGACCCAGTACTTC. This sequence encodes CSVEVTGTGETQYF. The complete variable domain, with remaining parts taken from reference TRBV29-1 and TRBJ2-5, reads SAVISQKPSRDICQRGTSLTIQCQVDSQVTMMFWYRQQPGQSLTLIATANQGSEATYESGFVIDKFPISRPNLTFSTLTVSNMSPEDSSIYLCSVEVTGTGETQYFGPGTRLLVL.

The chain employs TRBV7-9 and TRBJ1-2; 11 nucleotides line up with TRBD1. The CDR3 extends over 15 amino acids. The V segment lost 3 bases and the J segment 7 bases; nucleotides outside the gene matches: 7. CDR1 is SEHNR and CDR2 is FQNEAQ in the germline V gene (reference sequence). DNA for the CDR3: TGTGCCAGCAGCTTTGGGTCCGGGACAGGGGGTGGCTACACCTTC. It specifies CASSFGSGTGGGYTF.

The chain is built from TRBV6-5 and TRBJ1-5; no clear D gene. The V gene lost 5 bases and the J gene lost 7 bases, with 9 bases spanning the gap. This CDR3 contains 12 residues. Germline V gives CDR1 MNHEY, CDR2 SVGAGI. CDR3 sequence reads: CASSEGRQPQHF. The CDR3 bases are TGTGCCAGCAGTGAAGGGAGGCAGCCCCAGCATTTT.

The genes are TRBV5-8 and TRBJ2-1, with 11 positions matching TRBD2. Trimming at V came to 4 bases and at J to 6 bases, leaving 3 bases not matched to a gene. The CDR3 has 14 amino acids. CDR1 SGHTS and CDR2 YDEGEE come from the germline V gene. CDR3 nucleotides: TGTGCCAGCAGCCCGGGACTAGCGGCCAATGAGCAGTTCTTC. Its translation: CASSPGLAANEQFF.

The chain joins TRBV19 to TRBJ1-2, with unresolved D. Per the germline V gene, CDR1 is LNHDA and CDR2 is SQIVND (reference sequence). Trimming removed 3 bases at V and 4 bases at J, with 6 bases between. The CDR3 sequence is 12 residues long. The CDR3 loop reads CASSMAGYGYTF. DNA of the CDR3: TGTGCCAGTAGTATGGCGGGCTATGGCTACACCTTC.

The chain recombines TRBV5-5 with TRBJ2-1; tentatively, D is TRBD1 (6 bases). This CDR3 comprises 16 residues. Looked up from germline, CDR1 is SGHKS and CDR2 is YYEKEE (reference sequence). Between the trimmed V and J ends, which lost 0 bases and 6 bases, there was a span of 16 bases. CDR3: CASSLAFTGMGNEQFF. CDR3 DNA sequence: TGTGCCAGCAGCTTGGCTTTCACAGGGATGGGCAATGAGCAGTTCTTC.

This chain joins TRBV5-1 and TRBJ2-1; TRBD2 agrees at 8 bases. The length of the CDR3 is 15 residues. J gave up 1 base and V 7 bases, and 7 bases lay outside the gene matches. CDR1 SGHRS and CDR2 YFSETQ come from the germline V gene. The chain's CDR3 is CASSGGLPSYNEQFF. The CDR3 DNA follows: TGCGCCAGCTCGGGAGGGCTACCATCCTACAATGAGCAGTTCTTC.

The chain carries TRBV28 and TRBJ2-3, with D possibly being TRBD1 (6 bases). The V gene lost 6 bases and the J gene lost 0 bases, with 10 bases spanning the gap. This CDR3 has 14 residues. Germline values: CDR1 MDHEN, CDR2 SYDVKM. CDR3 nucleotide sequence: TGTGCCAGCAGCTCGGGACAAAGCACAGATACGCAGTATTTT. Its translation is CASSSGQSTDTQYF.

This clone was observed a few times. The chain recombines TRBV7-2 with TRBJ1-1; maybe TRBD1 (6 bases). The CDR3 covers 15 residues. Germline values: CDR1 SGHTA, CDR2 FQGNSA. Trimming took off 3 bases at V and 4 bases at J, with 15 bases between the two ends. The CDR3 DNA is TGTGCCAGCAGCTTCACAAGGGAAGGGGGCACTGAAGCTTTCTTT. Translating gives CASSFTREGGTEAFF. The entire variable domain, with the rest obtained from reference TRBV7-2 and TRBJ1-1, is as follows: GAGVSQSPSNKVTEKGKDVELRCDPISGHTALYWYRQSLGQGLEFLIYFQGNSAPDKSGLPSDRFSAERTGGSVSTLTIQRTQQEDSAVYLCASSFTREGGTEAFFGQGTRLTVV.

This rearrangement joins TRBV11-2 to TRBJ1-3; D is ambiguous. CDR3 length: 15 amino acids. Between the trimmed V and J ends, which lost 5 bases and 0 bases, there was a span of 11 bases. Germline lookup yields CDR1 SGHAT and CDR2 FQNNGV. The DNA of the CDR3 is TGTGCCAGCAGCCCGACGGACTTCTCTGGAAACACCATATATTTT. It codes for CASSPTDFSGNTIYF.

The chain joins TRBV19 to TRBJ2-6, with 7 bases fitting TRBD1. This CDR3 comprises 19 residues. Germline V gives CDR1 LNHDA, CDR2 SQIVND (reference sequence). V trimming: 6 bases; J trimming: 0 bases; junction bases outside the gene matches: 14. CDR3 bases: TGTGCCAGTAGCCATCCGTCGGGACAGCGGAGCTCTGGGGCCAACGTCCTGACTTTC. The encoded protein is CASSHPSGQRSSGANVLTF.

The rearrangement uses TRBV5-6 and TRBJ2-7; maybe TRBD1 (6 bases). The V and J ends lost 4 bases and 5 bases respectively, with 19 bases between them. The CDR3 is made up of 15 amino acids. Germline V gives CDR1 SGHDT, CDR2 YYEEEE. The CDR3 reads CASSDYRTGFHEQYF. The CDR3 DNA follows: TGTGCCAGCAGCGACTACCGTACAGGGTTCCACGAGCAGTACTTC. The full variable domain, rest sourced from reference TRBV5-6 and TRBJ2-7, is DAGVTQSPTHLIKTRGQQVTLRCSPKSGHDTVSWYQQALGQGPQFIFQYYEEEERQRGNFPDRFSGHQFPNYSSELNVNALLLGDSALYLCASSDYRTGFHEQYFGPGTRLTVT.

V and J are TRBV7-9 and TRBJ2-1; 9 bases line up with TRBD2. Germline CDR1 is SEHNR and CDR2 is FQNEAQ (reference sequence). J gave up 2 bases and V 10 bases, and 15 bases lay outside the gene matches. The CDR3 covers 17 residues. DNA for the CDR3: TGTGCCACTATGGGGGGAGTAGCGGGAGCTCCCTACAATGAGCAGTTCTTC. Encoded protein: CATMGGVAGAPYNEQFF.

V gene TRBV6-1 combines with J gene TRBJ2-3; 8 bases map to TRBD1. The CDR3 consists of 15 residues. The germline gives CDR1 MNHNS, CDR2 SASEGT. V lost 1 base, J lost 5 bases, and 5 bases stayed unmatched. The CDR3 sequence: CASSEEGTGVDTQYF. The CDR3 coding sequence is TGTGCCAGCAGTGAAGAGGGGACAGGTGTAGATACGCAGTATTTT.

The V and J genes are TRBV7-3 and TRBJ2-5; TRBD2 is a possible D gene (7 bases). The length of the CDR3 is 13 residues. CDR1 is SGHTA, CDR2 FQGTGA, per germline. Between the trimmed V and J ends, which lost 5 bases and 4 bases, there was a span of 11 bases. This CDR3 reads CASSRGGSETQYF. The CDR3 DNA is TGTGCCAGCAGCAGGGGGGGATCAGAGACCCAGTACTTC.

This chain uses TRBV6-4 with TRBJ2-2; TRBD1 matches at 8 bases. The CDR3 loop spans 14 amino acids. J was trimmed by 7 bases and V by 5 bases; bases with no gene match: 6. Germline-derived CDR1 and CDR2 are MRHNA and SNTAGT. CDR3 sequence reads: CASSTGTGGGELFF. In DNA form, the CDR3 reads TGTGCCAGCAGTACCGGGACAGGTGGCGGGGAGCTGTTTTTT.

DNA of the CDR3: TGTGCCAGCAGTGTTAGGGGGCTCGGCAACTATGGCTACACCTTC. This gives the protein CASSVRGLGNYGYTF. This sequence joins TRBV6-1 and TRBJ1-2; 7 positions match TRBD1. The germline CDR1 and CDR2 sequences are MNHNS and SASEGT. There are 15 residues in the CDR3. V trimming: 4 bases; J trimming: 2 bases; junction bases outside the gene matches: 7.

The chain links TRBV29-1 to TRBJ2-5; 8 bases are shared with TRBD1. The end of the DNA fits TRBJ2-7 better, so the J call may be wrong. The CDR3 is 13 amino acids. Germline V gene sequence: CDR1 SQVTM, CDR2 ANQGSEA. CDR3 residues: CSAWTGNTYEQYF. CDR3 coding DNA: TGCAGCGCCTGGACAGGGAATACCTACGAGCAGTACTTC.

The chain couples TRBV6-1 to TRBJ1-5; D might be TRBD1 (5 bases). The CDR3 consists of 14 residues. Trimming shortened V by 5 bases and J by 1 base, and 9 bases separated the two germline ends. From germline, CDR1 is MNHNS and CDR2 SASEGT. CDR3 residues: CASSLGASNQPQHF. CDR3 coding DNA: TGTGCCAGCAGTCTTGGGGCGAGCAATCAGCCCCAGCATTTT.

This chain uses TRBV19 with TRBJ2-1, with 7 bases fitting TRBD1. The V gene end was trimmed by 6 bases and the J gene end by 12 bases; junction bases not matched to a gene: 8. The CDR3 length is 12 residues. The germline gives CDR1 LNHDA, CDR2 SQIVND (reference sequence). The CDR3 DNA reads as TGTGCCAGTAGACCGACAGGGAAAACGCAGTTCTTC. It is translated as CASRPTGKTQFF.

This chain links TRBV5-4 with TRBJ2-5; the D gene is possibly TRBD1 (5 bases). This CDR3 is built from 15 residues. The V and J ends lost 4 bases and 4 bases respectively, with 17 bases between them. Germline lookup yields CDR1 SGHNT and CDR2 YYREEE (reference sequence). The CDR3: CASSLKVGVRETQYF. CDR3 DNA: TGTGCCAGCAGCCTAAAAGTAGGGGTTCGAGAGACCCAGTACTTC.

In DNA, the CDR3 is TGTGCCAGCAGCTTAGTCCTCCAGACTTCCTCCTACAATGAGCAGTTCTTC. Translation: CASSLVLQTSSYNEQFF. The chain joins TRBV11-2 to TRBJ2-1; D remains unclear. Per the germline V gene, CDR1 is SGHAT and CDR2 is FQNNGV. Trimming stripped 1 base from V and 0 bases from J, with 13 bases between. The CDR3 covers 17 residues. Combining the CDR3 with reference TRBV11-2 and TRBJ2-1 gives the whole variable domain EAGVAQSPRYKIIEKRQSVAFWCNPISGHATLYWYQQILGQGPKLLIQFQNNGVVDDSQLPKDRFSAERLKGVDSTLKIQPAKLEDSAVYLCASSLVLQTSSYNEQFFGPGTRLTVL.

The count of this clone is one. This chain uses TRBV11-3 with TRBJ2-7, with D perhaps TRBD2 (6 bases). Trimming took 8 bases from V and 5 from J, leaving 16 bases between them. CDR3 size: 13 residues. In germline, CDR1 is SGHNT, CDR2 YENEEA. The CDR3 sequence is CASGRGTRNEQYF. CDR3 nucleotides: TGTGCCAGCGGTCGGGGGACGAGGAACGAGCAGTACTTC.

The chain joins TRBV5-1 to TRBJ2-1; 13 bases are shared with TRBD2. The germline V gene has CDR1 SGHRS and CDR2 YFSETQ. The CDR3 covers 17 residues. V dropped 4 bases and J dropped 2; count of bases not matched to a gene: 6. The CDR3 region has the DNA TGCGCCAGCAGCCCTTGGGGGACTAGCGGGACCTACAATGAGCAGTTCTTC. This translates into CASSPWGTSGTYNEQFF.

The chain joins TRBV2 to TRBJ2-6; TRBD1 agrees at 7 bases. Germline V gene sequence: CDR1 SNHLY, CDR2 FYNNEI. J gave up 1 base and V 8 bases, and 8 bases lay outside the gene matches. This CDR3 has 16 amino acids. Here the CDR3 reads CASHRGGGSGANVLTF. The CDR3 coding sequence is TGTGCCAGCCACAGAGGGGGCGGTTCTGGGGCCAACGTCCTGACTTTC.